The sequence of this T cell receptor (beta chain) was determined in a study of identical twins. Study observations and caveats: Excess sharing by twins proved weaker in beta out-of-frame sequences. Cross-sectional statistical analysis was relied on for the conclusions, without the same donors being followed.

This clonotype was observed many times. Its antigen remains unknown. TCRdb re-analysed the 5' RACE reads in MiXCR, keeping a single row per CDR3 protein. The sample lists approximately 230,000 distinct CDR3 sequences; 5.5% to 7.5% were seen once. The V gene lost 2 bases and the J gene lost 2 bases, with 8 bases spanning the gap. From germline, CDR1 is SGHRS and CDR2 YFSETQ. The CDR3 is 14 residues long. A further study also used this sample, focusing on T cells expressing NK-cell markers.

The specimen sequenced was CD8+ T cells sorted from blood. This clonotype originated in a woman under 30 in good health. V and J are TRBV5-1 and TRBJ2-1; D not certain. The CDR3 loop is CASSFSATYNEQFF. CDR3 in DNA: TGCGCCAGCAGCTTCAGCGCTACCTACAATGAGCAGTTCTTC. Full variable domain (outside the CDR3, taken from reference TRBV5-1 and TRBJ2-1): KAGVTQTPRYLIKTRGQQVTLSCSPISGHRSVSWYQQTPGQGLQFLFEYFSETQRNKGNFPGRFSGRQFSNSRSEMNVSTLELGDSALYLCASSFSATYNEQFFGPGTRLTVL.